The clone carrying this T cell receptor beta chain appeared a few times. The sample belongs to a study of response to subunit inactivated influenza vaccine. The V segment lost 3 bases and the J segment 4 bases; nucleotides outside the gene matches: 5. This CDR3 contains 14 residues. Germline assignment: CDR1 MNHEY and CDR2 SVGAGI. TCRdb passed the RT-PCR reads through MiXCR, listing each CDR3 protein once. The sample contains roughly 540,000 distinct CDR3 sequences, roughly 23% of which appear only once. The same data also went into a second study, on T cells expressing NK-cell markers. According to that study: TCR beta cDNA was made by 5'RACE template switching with UMIs.

This receptor was obtained from a man aged 45-65 years who received an inactivated influenza vaccine. This chain connects TRBV6-5 to TRBJ1-2; TRBD1 agrees at 7 bases. The starting material was CD4+ T cells sorted from PBMCs, obtained 12 days after vaccination. The CDR3 loop reads CASSYEGATYGYTF. The CDR3 nucleotides are TGTGCCAGCAGTTATGAGGGGGCGACCTATGGCTACACCTTC.